The 20 T cell receptor beta chains presented below share a single source sample, sequenced in a study of vaccination effects on CD4 cells after COVID-19. Their antigens are not known. Sequencing used immunoSEQ multiplex PCR; TCRdb keeps in-frame clones, though not all of them. The data show about 64,000 clones, approximately 78% seen once. Peptide-pool stimulation followed by sequencing identified expanded antigen-specific CD4+ clonotypes in the ViraFEST assay. Cultured cells yielded isolated CD4+ T cells after 10 days. It was two doses of either the BNT162b2 or mRNA-1273 vaccine that participants received. The source was CD4+ T cells from PBMCs cultured with HCoV-OC43 spike peptides, collected after COVID-19 vaccination. The subset here: HCoV-OC43 spike overlapping peptide pool stimulation. These receptors were obtained from a human donor who received a COVID-19 vaccine.

The chain uses TRBV18 and TRBJ2-5; TRBD1 matches 8 bases. The germline gives CDR1 KGHSH, CDR2 LQKENI. With 2 bases clipped from V and 3 bases from J, the junction kept 5 bases outside the gene matches. The CDR3 totals 15 residues. The DNA for the CDR3 is TGTGCCAGCTCACCAAGGACAGGGTGGGAAGAGACCCAGTACTTC. Its translation is CASSPRTGWEETQYF.

The genes are TRBV9 and TRBJ2-1; no firm D call. The V and J ends lost 0 bases and 0 bases respectively, with 19 bases between them. CDR3 length: 19 amino acids. CDR1 is SGDLS and CDR2 is YYNGEE in the germline V gene. The CDR3 sequence is CASSVGGIGRSSSYNEQFF. The CDR3 DNA is TGTGCCAGCAGCGTAGGAGGCATCGGAAGGTCAAGCTCCTACAATGAGCAGTTCTTC. The complete variable domain, with remaining parts taken from reference TRBV9 and TRBJ2-1, reads DSGVTQTPKHLITATGQRVTLRCSPRSGDLSVYWYQQSLDQGLQFLIQYYNGEERAKGNILERFSAQQFPDLHSELNLSSLELGDSALYFCASSVGGIGRSSSYNEQFFGPGTRLTVL.

Only one count was recorded for this clone. The chain is built from TRBV6-5 and TRBJ2-3; 8 nucleotides align to TRBD2. The junction had 5 bases not matched to a gene; V was cut back by 6 bases and J by 6 bases. Germline CDR1 is MNHEY and CDR2 is SVGAGI. The CDR3 is made up of 13 amino acids. Here the CDR3 DNA reads TGTGCCAGCAGAGCGGGGGTCAAGGATACGCAGTATTTT. Its translation is CASRAGVKDTQYF.

The chain employs TRBV4-3 and TRBJ1-1; D is perhaps TRBD1 (5 bases). Trimming pared 4 bases from V and 3 bases from J, leaving 9 bases between. The germline V gene encodes CDR1 LGHNA and CDR2 YSLEER. This CDR3 has 13 amino acids. CDR3 loop: CASSRKGDTEAFF. As DNA, the CDR3 is TGCGCCAGCAGCCGTAAAGGGGACACTGAAGCTTTCTTT.

V gene TRBV3-1 (or the pseudogene TRBV3-2) combines with J gene TRBJ1-1, with TRBD1 as a possible D gene (6 bases). The CDR3 is made up of 15 amino acids. V lost 3 bases, J lost 0 bases, and 11 bases lay in between. The germline V gene encodes CDR1 LGHDT and CDR2 YNNKEL (reference sequence). The DNA of the CDR3 is TGTGCCAGCAGCCATTTAGACAGGATGAACACTGAAGCTTTCTTT. It translates to CASSHLDRMNTEAFF.

This clone showed up just a few times. The J gene is TRBJ1-5, the V gene TRBV7-9; 8 nucleotides align to TRBD1. The CDR3 has 16 amino acids. V lost 1 base and J lost 5; bases outside the gene matches: 7. Germline values: CDR1 SEHNR, CDR2 FQNEAQ (reference sequence). In DNA, the CDR3 is TGTGCCAGCAGCTTAGGGGCAGGGGGCGTGCATCAGCCCCAGCATTTT. Translating it yields CASSLGAGGVHQPQHF.

The rearrangement links TRBV7-8 to TRBJ1-1; 7 bases fit TRBD1. CDR1 and CDR2 from the germline V gene are SGHVS and FQNEAQ. The ends lost 4 bases at V and 1 base at J; junction bases unmatched: 18. The CDR3 has 19 amino acids. The CDR3 nucleotides read TGTGCCAGCAGCTGGTCGTCGAGGGGGCGCGGGACAGAGAACACTGAAGCTTTCTTT. It is translated as CASSWSSRGRGTENTEAFF.

The sample holds one count of this clone. The chain couples TRBV5-5 to TRBJ2-7, with D perhaps TRBD1 or TRBD2 (5 bases each). V gave up 0 bases and J gave up 3 bases, with 10 bases separating them. Per the germline V gene, CDR1 is SGHKS and CDR2 is YYEKEE (reference sequence). CDR3 length: 14 amino acids. CDR3 sequence (DNA): TGTGCCAGCAGCTTGGCCGGGGCAGTCTACGAGCAGTACGTC. This encodes CASSLAGAVYEQYV.

The chain combines TRBV14 with TRBJ2-6; D ambiguous. V lost 1 base, J lost 0 bases, and 10 bases lay in between. Germline-derived CDR1 and CDR2 are SGHDN and FVKESK. This CDR3 is 17 amino acids long. CDR3 DNA: TGTGCCAGCAGCCAAGCGGGCGCCCTCTCTGGGGCCAACGTCCTGACTTTC. Its protein product is CASSQAGALSGANVLTF.

J is TRBJ1-1 and V is TRBV7-2; TRBD1 is a possible D gene (5 bases). Per germline, CDR1 SGHTA and CDR2 FQGNSA. This CDR3 contains 15 residues. V gave up 4 bases and J gave up 1 base, with 13 bases separating them. CDR3 protein: CASSSQPGQNTEAFF. The DNA for the CDR3 is TGTGCCAGCAGCTCGCAACCCGGACAGAACACTGAAGCTTTCTTT.

In this sample, this clone turned up a few times. The gene calls are TRBV6-6 and TRBJ1-2, with TRBD1 matching over 9 bases. The V and J ends lost 5 bases and 8 bases, in that order; junction bases with no gene match: 3. The CDR3 extends over 12 amino acids. Germline V gene lookup returns CDR1 MNHNY and CDR2 SVGAGI (reference sequence). The CDR3 loop reads CASSRQGEGYTF. The CDR3 coding sequence is TGTGCCAGCAGTAGACAGGGGGAGGGCTACACCTTC.

This sequence joins TRBV29-1 and TRBJ1-1, with D perhaps matching TRBD1 (6 bases). The germline CDR1 and CDR2 sequences are SQVTM and ANQGSEA. The CDR3 is 13 residues long. V lost 4 bases to trimming and J lost 6 bases, with 15 bases between them. CDR3 DNA: TGCAGCGTTGGACGGGACACTAACTCTGAAGCTTTCTTT. Protein: CSVGRDTNSEAFF.

The DNA for the CDR3 is TGTGCCAGTAGTATTCGACAGGACACCGGGGAGCTGTTTTTT. As protein: CASSIRQDTGELFF. The chain combines TRBV19 with TRBJ2-2, with D possibly TRBD1 on 6 matching bases. CDR3 size: 14 residues. Germline lookup yields CDR1 LNHDA and CDR2 SQIVND (reference sequence). V was clipped by 3 bases and J by 3 bases, with 8 bases between them.

The chain couples TRBV4-3 to TRBJ1-5, with D tentatively TRBD1 (5 bases). Trimming stripped 4 bases from V and 4 bases from J, with 11 bases between. The germline V gene encodes CDR1 LGHNA and CDR2 YSLEER. The CDR3 runs to 14 residues. CDR3 sequence: CASSPGRVNQPQHF. The CDR3 DNA reads as TGCGCCAGCAGCCCCGGCAGGGTGAATCAGCCCCAGCATTTT.

The rearrangement joins TRBV5-1 to TRBJ2-7, with D possibly matching TRBD2 (5 bases). Germline CDR1 SGHRS, CDR2 YFSETQ. Between the trimmed V and J ends, which lost 0 bases and 3 bases, there was a span of 13 bases. The CDR3 has 15 residues. CDR3 nucleotides: TGCGCCAGCAGCTTGGGGGCGGGCGACCTCTACGAGCAGTACGTC. This codes for CASSLGAGDLYEQYV.

V gene TRBV5-1 combines with J gene TRBJ2-3; 8 bases fit TRBD2. V trimming: 0 bases; J trimming: 7 bases; junction bases outside the gene matches: 7. Germline assignment: CDR1 SGHRS and CDR2 YFSETQ. The CDR3 covers 15 residues. CDR3 residues: CASSLVGGAFNTQYF. The CDR3 DNA follows: TGCGCCAGCAGCTTGGTCGGGGGGGCATTTAATACGCAGTATTTT.

The chain combines TRBV4-2 with TRBJ1-2; TRBD1 aligns across 7 bases. CDR1 is LGHNA, CDR2 YNFKEQ, per germline. CDR3 length: 14 amino acids. Losses at the gene ends were 2 bases for V and 4 bases for J; bases not matched to a gene: 4. The CDR3 nucleotides are TGTGCCAGCAGCCAAACAGGGACAGTCTATGGCTACACCTTC. Its protein product is CASSQTGTVYGYTF.

This chain connects TRBV11-1 to TRBJ2-2; TRBD1 matches at 8 bases. Germline values: CDR1 SGHAT, CDR2 FQDESV (reference sequence). With V trimmed by 2 bases and J by 8 bases, 7 bases remained unmatched. The CDR3 covers 15 residues. The CDR3 DNA follows: TGTGCCAGCAGCTTATTTGGACAGGGTAGAGGGGAGCTGTTTTTT. Its protein is CASSLFGQGRGELFF.

This clone was found a few times. The CDR3 nucleotides are TGTGCCACCAGCAGAGGGGCTACCATCCCGAATTCACCCCTCCACTTT. Translating it yields CATSRGATIPNSPLHF. V and J are TRBV15 and TRBJ1-6; unclear D gene. This CDR3 is 16 amino acids long. Germline assignment: CDR1 LNHNV and CDR2 YYDKDF (reference sequence). Trimming took 1 base from V and 7 from J, leaving 14 bases between them. The full variable domain, with the rest looked up from reference TRBV15 and TRBJ1-6, is DAMVIQNPRYQVTQFGKPVTLSCSQTLNHNVMYWYQQKSSQAPKLLFHYYDKDFNNEADTPDNFQSRRPNTSFCFLDIRSPGLGDTAMYLCATSRGATIPNSPLHFGNGTRLTVT.

This clone was found a few times. The chain has TRBV7-2 and TRBJ1-1, with D possibly TRBD1 on 6 matching bases. The germline V and J ends were trimmed by 1 base and 2 bases, with 14 bases remaining between them. The CDR3 covers 16 residues. Germline assignment: CDR1 SGHTA and CDR2 FQGNSA. The CDR3: CASSLVQGEGNTEAFF. The DNA for the CDR3 is TGTGCCAGCAGCTTAGTACAGGGCGAGGGAAACACTGAAGCTTTCTTT.